Listed below are T cell receptor beta chains from one sample, sequenced in a study of CD8 T cells in ankylosing spondylitis. TCRdb analysed the 5' RACE reads with MiXCR anew, one entry per CDR3 protein. The sample includes 130,000 or so distinct CDR3 sequences, over 15% of them seen just once. The source material was blood, either unsorted or a sorted T cell fraction (not recorded which). Receptors originate from a male donor with ankylosing spondylitis. The CDR3 runs from the conserved cysteine through the conserved F or W. Each record gives: clone size, V gene, D gene, J gene, CDR3 protein, CDR3 DNA. D genes are given only for firm matches. The size of a clone is reported for some rows only, either as once, few or many, or as a class for expanded clones.

clone size: -
V gene: TRBV7-9
D gene: -
J gene: TRBJ2-2
CDR3 protein: CASSLDSGTGELFF
CDR3 DNA: TGTGCCAGCAGCTTGGACTCCGGCACCGGGGAGCTGTTTTTT

clone size: many
V gene: TRBV9
D gene: TRBD1
J gene: TRBJ2-3
CDR3 protein: CASSVSGGRDTQYF
CDR3 DNA: TGTGCCAGCAGCGTCTCAGGGGGAAGGGATACGCAGTATTTT

clone size: few
V gene: TRBV10-3
D gene: TRBD2
J gene: TRBJ2-1
CDR3 protein: CAISDGLGSYNEQFF
CDR3 DNA: TGTGCCATCAGTGACGGACTAGGATCCTACAATGAGCAGTTCTTC

clone size: few
V gene: TRBV27
D gene: -
J gene: TRBJ1-5
CDR3 protein: CASSFGFDRTSNQPQHF
CDR3 DNA: TGTGCCAGCAGTTTTGGATTCGACAGGACTAGCAATCAGCCCCAGCATTTT

clone size: -
V gene: TRBV6-5
D gene: -
J gene: TRBJ2-1
CDR3 protein: CASSYQGQGYNEQFF
CDR3 DNA: TGTGCCAGCAGTTACCAGGGTCAAGGCTACAATGAGCAGTTCTTC

clone size: many
V gene: TRBV7-9
D gene: -
J gene: TRBJ1-1
CDR3 protein: CASSLGAGAEAFF
CDR3 DNA: TGTGCCAGCAGCTTAGGAGCGGGAGCTGAAGCTTTCTTT

clone size: many
V gene: TRBV4-2
D gene: -
J gene: TRBJ1-1
CDR3 protein: CASSPMRGSEAFF
CDR3 DNA: TGTGCCAGCAGCCCGATGAGGGGGTCGGAAGCTTTCTTT

clone size: -
V gene: TRBV12-3/TRBV12-4
D gene: -
J gene: TRBJ2-1
CDR3 protein: CASSPQRDTYNEQFF
CDR3 DNA: TGTGCCAGCAGTCCCCAGCGGGACACCTACAATGAGCAGTTCTTC

clone size: -
V gene: TRBV20-1
D gene: TRBD2
J gene: TRBJ2-5
CDR3 protein: CSARVLAGQETQYF
CDR3 DNA: TGCAGTGCTAGAGTACTAGCGGGTCAAGAGACCCAGTACTTC

clone size: -
V gene: TRBV4-1
D gene: TRBD2
J gene: TRBJ2-7
CDR3 protein: CASSQGTSGLSSYEQYF
CDR3 DNA: TGCGCCAGCAGCCAGGGGACTAGCGGGTTAAGCTCCTACGAGCAGTACTTC

clone size: many
V gene: TRBV12-3/TRBV12-4
D gene: -
J gene: TRBJ1-6
CDR3 protein: CASSYGPNSPLHF
CDR3 DNA: TGTGCCAGCAGCTATGGACCAAATTCACCCCTCCACTTT

clone size: -
V gene: TRBV12-3/TRBV12-4
D gene: -
J gene: TRBJ2-4
CDR3 protein: CASTPDGVIQYF
CDR3 DNA: TGTGCCAGCACCCCCGATGGGGTCATTCAGTACTTC

clone size: -
V gene: TRBV4-2
D gene: -
J gene: TRBJ2-5
CDR3 protein: CASSPGRLGGTQYF
CDR3 DNA: TGTGCCAGCAGCCCTGGCCGGCTTGGGGGGACCCAGTACTTC

clone size: -
V gene: TRBV4-1
D gene: TRBD2
J gene: TRBJ2-3
CDR3 protein: CASSHGGTSELFTDTQYF
CDR3 DNA: TGCGCCAGCAGCCATGGAGGGACTAGCGAACTTTTCACAGATACGCAGTATTTT

clone size: few
V gene: TRBV6-5
D gene: -
J gene: TRBJ1-5
CDR3 protein: CASSYGGSNQPQHF
CDR3 DNA: TGTGCCAGCAGTTACGGGGGGAGCAATCAGCCCCAGCATTTT

clone size: few
V gene: TRBV20-1
D gene: -
J gene: TRBJ1-1
CDR3 protein: CSAKVTGMNTEAFF
CDR3 DNA: TGCAGTGCTAAAGTCACGGGGATGAACACTGAAGCTTTCTTT

clone size: few
V gene: TRBV4-1
D gene: -
J gene: TRBJ2-1
CDR3 protein: CASSPNPSNNEQFF
CDR3 DNA: TGCGCCAGCAGCCCGAACCCCTCCAACAATGAGCAGTTCTTC

clone size: many
V gene: TRBV4-3
D gene: TRBD1
J gene: TRBJ2-1
CDR3 protein: CASSQDWTGGNSYNEQFF
CDR3 DNA: TGCGCCAGCAGCCAAGATTGGACAGGGGGAAACTCCTACAATGAGCAGTTCTTC

clone size: -
V gene: TRBV27
D gene: TRBD1
J gene: TRBJ1-2
CDR3 protein: CASSLSNTGGGYGYTF
CDR3 DNA: TGTGCCAGCAGTTTATCGAACACAGGGGGGGGTTATGGCTACACCTTC

clone size: -
V gene: TRBV7-9
D gene: -
J gene: TRBJ2-2
CDR3 protein: CASSLVVPGTGELFF
CDR3 DNA: TGTGCCAGCAGCTTAGTCGTGCCGGGAACCGGGGAGCTGTTTTTT

clone size: -
V gene: TRBV20-1
D gene: -
J gene: TRBJ1-4
CDR3 protein: CSARGISGEKLFF
CDR3 DNA: TGCAGTGCTAGAGGAATCTCGGGTGAAAAACTGTTTTTT

clone size: few
V gene: TRBV29-1
D gene: TRBD2
J gene: TRBJ2-1
CDR3 protein: CSVVWEGPPFYNEQFF
CDR3 DNA: TGCAGCGTTGTTTGGGAGGGCCCGCCTTTCTACAATGAGCAGTTCTTC

clone size: -
V gene: TRBV25-1
D gene: -
J gene: TRBJ2-7
CDR3 protein: CASSYRASYEQYF
CDR3 DNA: TGTGCCAGCAGCTACAGGGCTTCCTACGAGCAGTACTTC

clone size: many
V gene: TRBV12-3/TRBV12-4
D gene: -
J gene: TRBJ1-5
CDR3 protein: CASSPGHQPQHF
CDR3 DNA: TGTGCCAGCAGTCCGGGGCATCAGCCCCAGCATTTT

clone size: -
V gene: TRBV27
D gene: -
J gene: TRBJ1-1
CDR3 protein: CASRWGGVAFF
CDR3 DNA: TGTGCCAGCAGGTGGGGCGGCGTAGCTTTCTTT

clone size: -
V gene: TRBV4-1
D gene: TRBD2
J gene: TRBJ2-1
CDR3 protein: CASSQARQGLAFEQFF
CDR3 DNA: TGCGCCAGCAGCCAAGCTCGGCAGGGACTAGCGTTTGAGCAGTTCTTC

clone size: many
V gene: TRBV27
D gene: -
J gene: TRBJ1-2
CDR3 protein: CASSLVPGLTYGYTF
CDR3 DNA: TGTGCCAGCAGTTTAGTACCAGGGCTGACCTATGGCTACACCTTC

clone size: few
V gene: TRBV14
D gene: -
J gene: TRBJ1-6
CDR3 protein: CASSQDRYLGSYNSPLHF
CDR3 DNA: TGTGCCAGCAGCCAAGATCGGTACCTCGGCTCCTATAATTCACCCCTCCACTTT

clone size: -
V gene: TRBV6-1
D gene: TRBD1
J gene: TRBJ1-1
CDR3 protein: CASSRDSLNTEAFF
CDR3 DNA: TGTGCCAGCAGTCGGGACAGCTTGAACACTGAAGCTTTCTTT

clone size: few
V gene: TRBV7-9
D gene: -
J gene: TRBJ2-7
CDR3 protein: CASRAAGVYEQYF
CDR3 DNA: TGTGCCAGCAGGGCAGCAGGGGTCTACGAGCAGTACTTC

clone size: -
V gene: TRBV6-2/TRBV6-3
D gene: -
J gene: TRBJ2-7
CDR3 protein: CASSPAMVGSYEQYF
CDR3 DNA: TGTGCCAGCAGTCCAGCCATGGTGGGATCCTACGAGCAGTACTTC